The rows below give T cell receptor beta chains drawn from one sample of a study of T cells in localized non-small cell lung cancer. Using immunoSEQ multiplex PCR, the repertoire was profiled, and TCRdb retains in-frame clones only, with some absent. The sample contains 75,000 to 95,000 clones, roughly 75% of which appear only once. Sequencing was performed on PBMCs, taken before any cancer treatment. These receptors originate from a man between 40 and 70 years old with stage II squamous cell lung carcinoma. Each CDR3 is given with its conserved first and last residue. D genes are given only for firm matches.

>.|TRBV5-6|TRBJ2-2
CASSLPHVTGELFF
>.|TRBV9|TRBJ2-3
CASSVETSLVGGDTQYF
>.|TRBV9|TRBJ2-1
CASSVALGLGNEQFF
>.|TRBV10-3|TRBJ1-2
CAISEGVNYGYTF
>.|TRBV7-8|TRBJ2-3
CASSSTLAADTQYF
>TRBD1|TRBV11-2|TRBJ2-1
CASSYGQGKGNEQFF
>TRBD2|TRBV6-1|TRBJ2-1
CARGSGRAGEQFF
>.|TRBV28|TRBJ1-2
CATETPNFNYGYTF
>.|TRBV4-2|TRBJ2-2
CASSQDAGSNTGELFF
>.|TRBV19|TRBJ1-2
CATSPAGANYGYTF
>TRBD2|TRBV7-2|TRBJ2-3
CASSRYSGGAGDTQYF